One and the same sample provided the 32 T cell receptor beta chains below, sequenced in a study of T cells in localized non-small cell lung cancer. The protocol was immunoSEQ multiplex PCR, while the TCRdb copy is restricted to in-frame clones and leaves out a portion. The sample carries approximately 1,500 clones, about a third recorded once. Sequences were derived from normal lung tissue next to the tumor, sampled before any cancer treatment. The receptors here all came from a woman aged 35 to 70 with stage II lung adenocarcinoma.

This CDR3 reads CASSPRRQALSYNEQFF. The CDR3 region has the DNA TGTGCCAGCTCACCACGACGACAGGCCCTCTCCTACAATGAGCAGTTCTTC. The chain employs TRBV18 and TRBJ2-1; perhaps TRBD1 as D (6 bases). The CDR3 sequence is 17 residues long. Trimming cost V 1 base and J 0 bases, with 13 bases left between them. Germline values: CDR1 KGHSH, CDR2 LQKENI. Supplemented by reference TRBV18 and TRBJ2-1, the full variable domain reads NAGVMQNPRHLVRRRGQEARLRCSPMKGHSHVYWYRQLPEEGLKFMVYLQKENIIDESGMPKERFSAEFPKEGPSILRIQQVVRGDSAAYFCASSPRRQALSYNEQFFGPGTRLTVL.

This sequence joins TRBV6-8 and TRBJ1-1; D perhaps matches TRBD1 (5 bases). The germline gives CDR1 MNHGY, CDR2 SAAAGT. The CDR3 has 15 residues. V was clipped by 5 bases and J by 0 bases, with 13 bases between them. The CDR3 DNA reads as TGTGCCAGCAGTCAAGCGCAACAGGTGAACACTGAAGCTTTCTTT. Its protein product is CASSQAQQVNTEAFF.

Here the CDR3 DNA reads TGTGCCAGCAGCGTAGCGGGGGTTAGCTCTGGGGCCAACGTCCTGACTTTC. Residues: CASSVAGVSSGANVLTF. The chain employs TRBV9 and TRBJ2-6; a possible D gene is TRBD2 (6 bases). The V and J ends lost 0 bases and 0 bases respectively, with 10 bases between them. This CDR3 contains 17 residues. The germline V gene encodes CDR1 SGDLS and CDR2 YYNGEE. Complete variable domain (other parts from reference TRBV9 and TRBJ2-6): DSGVTQTPKHLITATGQRVTLRCSPRSGDLSVYWYQQSLDQGLQFLIQYYNGEERAKGNILERFSAQQFPDLHSELNLSSLELGDSALYFCASSVAGVSSGANVLTFGAGSRLTVL.

The rearrangement uses TRBV28 and TRBJ1-1; D unclear. Germline lookup yields CDR1 MDHEN and CDR2 SYDVKM. CDR3 size: 13 residues. The V and J ends lost 8 bases and 0 bases respectively, with 10 bases between them. CDR3 residues: CASSIGMNTEAFF. The CDR3, as DNA: TGTGCCAGCTCAATTGGGATGAACACTGAAGCTTTCTTT.

V and J are TRBV30 and TRBJ1-4; possibly TRBD1 for D (5 bases). Trimming stripped 3 bases from V and 3 bases from J, with 8 bases between. The CDR3 is 13 amino acids. The germline V gene encodes CDR1 GTSNPN and CDR2 SVGIG (reference sequence). CDR3 DNA sequence: TGTGCCTGGAGACCAGGGTCTAATGAAAAACTGTTTTTT. Translated: CAWRPGSNEKLFF.

By proportion, this clone is hyperexpanded. The chain couples TRBV9 to TRBJ2-1, with a tentative D call TRBD1 (6 bases). Germline V gene lookup returns CDR1 SGDLS and CDR2 YYNGEE. This CDR3 spans 15 amino acids. V was pared by 1 base and J by 0 bases, with 8 bases between. The chain's CDR3 is CASSVLQGSYNEQFF. Here the CDR3 DNA reads TGTGCCAGCAGCGTATTACAGGGCTCCTACAATGAGCAGTTCTTC.

The chain carries TRBV28 and TRBJ2-2; D is uncertain. V dropped 5 bases and J dropped 4 bases, with 5 bases sitting between them. CDR1 MDHEN and CDR2 SYDVKM come from the germline V gene. The CDR3 length is 12 residues. CDR3 region: CASSRVTGELFF. The CDR3 nucleotides are TGTGCCAGCAGTCGGGTCACCGGGGAGCTGTTTTTT. The full variable domain, in which reference TRBV28 and TRBJ2-2 provide the parts outside the CDR3, is DVKVTQSSRYLVKRTGEKVFLECVQDMDHENMFWYRQDPGLGLRLIYFSYDVKMKEKGDIPEGYSVSREKKERFSLILESASTNQTSMYLCASSRVTGELFFGEGSRLTVL.

The genes are TRBV28 and TRBJ2-7; perhaps TRBD1 as D (6 bases). The germline gives CDR1 MDHEN, CDR2 SYDVKM. V lost 3 bases to trimming and J lost 3 bases, with 18 bases between them. The CDR3 runs to 16 residues. This CDR3 is CASSFQATGIVYEQYF. CDR3 nucleotide sequence: TGTGCCAGCAGTTTTCAAGCGACAGGTATTGTCTACGAGCAGTACTTC.

This clone is medium-sized in the sample. The chain recombines TRBV6-8 with TRBJ1-1; the match to TRBD1 covers 7 bases. This CDR3 region has 15 residues. Germline CDR1 MNHGY, CDR2 SAAAGT. The V gene end was trimmed by 7 bases and the J gene end by 6 bases; junction bases not matched to a gene: 14. The CDR3 DNA follows: TGTGCCAGCATTCCCTTGGGACAGAACGGCCCTGAAGCTTTCTTT. Protein product: CASIPLGQNGPEAFF.

The chain has TRBV2 and TRBJ1-5; the D is unclear. This CDR3 is 14 amino acids long. Per germline, CDR1 SNHLY and CDR2 FYNNEI. V was cut by 6 bases and J by 2 bases, with 11 bases left in between. CDR3 in DNA: TGTGCCAGCAGGCGGGCCTCTGGCAATCAGCCCCAGCATTTT. Encoded protein: CASRRASGNQPQHF.

In this sample, this clone turned up a few times. The V and J genes are TRBV19 and TRBJ2-7; D might be TRBD2 (5 bases). The germline V gene has CDR1 LNHDA and CDR2 SQIVND (reference sequence). CDR3 size: 13 residues. Trimming removed 3 bases from V and 6 bases from J, with 12 bases in between. CDR3 amino acids: CASSIRSGSEQYF. The CDR3 DNA is TGTGCCAGTAGTATTCGTTCGGGGAGCGAGCAGTACTTC.

The V call is TRBV29-1, the J call TRBJ2-1; 13 bases agree with TRBD2. Germline V gene data show CDR1 as SQVTM and CDR2 as ANQGSEA. The CDR3 spans 15 residues. Trimming took 5 bases from V and 8 from J; bases not matched to a gene: 9. CDR3 nucleotides: TGCAGCGTTTCCCTACTAGCGGGGGGGCCCGATGAGCAGTTCTTC. Translating it yields CSVSLLAGGPDEQFF.

V and J are TRBV18 and TRBJ1-6; no clear D gene. The CDR3 length is 14 residues. Germline V gene sequence: CDR1 KGHSH, CDR2 LQKENI. V lost 3 bases and J 0 bases, leaving 3 bases between the germline ends. DNA for the CDR3: TGTGCCAGCTCACCGGACTCCTATAATTCACCCCTCCACTTT. Protein product: CASSPDSYNSPLHF.

CDR3 DNA: TGTGCCAGCAGTTACACGGACAGGCTCTACGAGCAGTACTTC. Amino acids: CASSYTDRLYEQYF. The chain employs TRBV6-8 and TRBJ2-7; TRBD1 matches at 7 bases. The germline CDR1 and CDR2 sequences are MNHGY and SAAAGT. With V trimmed by 2 bases and J by 3 bases, 4 bases remained unmatched. This CDR3 is built from 14 residues.

The chain joins TRBV4-1 to TRBJ1-2; no clear D gene. Trimming stripped 0 bases from V and 10 bases from J, with 9 bases between. The germline CDR1 and CDR2 sequences are MGHRA and YSYEKL. The CDR3 contains 12 residues. CDR3 sequence: CASSQDGAFYTF. CDR3 sequence (DNA): TGCGCCAGCAGCCAAGATGGAGCATTCTACACCTTC.

The chain joins TRBV5-1 to TRBJ1-2; maybe TRBD1 (5 bases). The V end was cut by 0 bases, the J end by 4 bases, with 10 bases between. Germline CDR1 SGHRS, CDR2 YFSETQ. CDR3 size: 14 residues. Written as DNA, the CDR3 is TGCGCCAGCAGCTTGGAGGGGATCGGCTATGGCTACACCTTC. It is translated as CASSLEGIGYGYTF.

The J gene is TRBJ2-7, the V gene TRBV10-2, with D perhaps given as TRBD1 or TRBD2 (5 bases each). The germline CDR1 and CDR2 sequences are WSHSY and SAAADI. Trimming cost V 4 bases and J 3 bases, with 16 bases left between them. The CDR3 runs to 15 residues. This CDR3 reads CASSVGTPRNYEQYF. The DNA for the CDR3 is TGCGCCAGCAGTGTTGGGACCCCTAGGAACTACGAGCAGTACTTC.

This clone has a handful of counts. The chain links TRBV6-8 to TRBJ1-2; D call uncertain. Germline V gene sequence: CDR1 MNHGY, CDR2 SAAAGT. V was pared by 5 bases and J by 4 bases, with 11 bases between. This CDR3 comprises 13 residues. The DNA for the CDR3 is TGTGCCAGCAGTCCTCAGACGGGCTATGGCTACACCTTC. This encodes CASSPQTGYGYTF.

This clone is hyperexpanded (1% or more) in the sample. The chain joins TRBV19 to TRBJ2-1; D is possibly TRBD2 (6 bases). The CDR3 loop spans 14 amino acids. Deletions cut 0 bases from V and 10 bases from J, with 13 bases between. Per the germline V gene, CDR1 is LNHDA and CDR2 is SQIVND (reference sequence). CDR3 nucleotides: TGTGCCAGTAGTATAGATCCGTCTAGCGCCGAGCAGTTCTTC. Amino acid sequence: CASSIDPSSAEQFF. Looking up the rest from reference TRBV19 and TRBJ2-1 gives the full variable domain: DGGITQSPKYLFRKEGQNVTLSCEQNLNHDAMYWYRQDPGQGLRLIYYSQIVNDFQKGDIAEGYSVSREKKESFPLTVTSAQKNPTAFYLCASSIDPSSAEQFFGPGTRLTVL.

Only a few counts were recorded for this clone. This chain uses TRBV18 with TRBJ2-5; either TRBD1 or TRBD2 may supply D (5 bases each). V was clipped by 3 bases and J by 2 bases, with 7 bases between them. CDR1 and CDR2 from the germline V gene are KGHSH and LQKENI. There are 13 residues in the CDR3. This chain's CDR3 is CASSPGRQETQYF. DNA of the CDR3: TGTGCCAGCTCACCGGGACGACAAGAGACCCAGTACTTC. The full variable domain, completed using reference TRBV18 and TRBJ2-5, is NAGVMQNPRHLVRRRGQEARLRCSPMKGHSHVYWYRQLPEEGLKFMVYLQKENIIDESGMPKERFSAEFPKEGPSILRIQQVVRGDSAAYFCASSPGRQETQYFGPGTRLLVL.

Only a few counts were recorded for this clone. The J gene is TRBJ2-7, the V gene TRBV11-3, with D possibly called TRBD1 or TRBD2 (6 bases each). Trimming cost V 4 bases and J 2 bases, with 21 bases left between them. The CDR3 has 17 residues. Germline CDR1 reads SGHNT; CDR2 reads YENEEA. CDR3 region: CASSSQTVLRGAYEQYF. The CDR3 DNA is TGTGCCAGCAGCTCACAGACCGTCCTTAGGGGGGCCTACGAGCAGTACTTC.

By proportion, this clone is medium-sized. The chain's CDR3 is CASSLGDRNTDTQYF. The CDR3 nucleotides read TGTGCCAGCAGCTTAGGGGACAGAAACACAGATACGCAGTATTTT. The chain recombines TRBV11-3 with TRBJ2-3, with 7 bases aligning to TRBD1. The CDR3 is 15 residues long. Per germline, CDR1 SGHNT and CDR2 YENEEA. V lost 1 base to trimming and J lost 2 bases; unmatched junction nucleotides: 3.

The chain links TRBV11-3 to TRBJ2-1, with 7 positions matching TRBD2. There are 15 residues in the CDR3. Per the germline V gene, CDR1 is SGHNT and CDR2 is YENEEA. Losses at the gene ends were 5 bases for V and 3 bases for J; bases not matched to a gene: 7. In DNA form, the CDR3 reads TGTGCCAGCAGCCTCGGAGCGGGGTTCTACAATGAGCAGTTCTTC. Its translation: CASSLGAGFYNEQFF.

The chain is built from TRBV9 and TRBJ1-1; 8 positions agree with TRBD1. Trimming removed 5 bases from V and 4 bases from J; junction bases left unmatched: 13. This CDR3 has 16 amino acids. Per germline, CDR1 SGDLS and CDR2 YYNGEE. CDR3 in amino acids: CASSGAEGDRGTEAFF. As DNA, the CDR3 is TGTGCCAGCAGTGGCGCCGAGGGTGACAGGGGCACTGAAGCTTTCTTT.

The chain is built from TRBV28 and TRBJ1-2, with a possible D match to TRBD1 (6 bases). Germline loops: CDR1 MDHEN, CDR2 SYDVKM. The CDR3 runs to 13 residues. V lost 4 bases and J lost 3, with 9 bases in between. The DNA for the CDR3 is TGTGCCAGCAGTTCTCCAGGGGACTATGGCTACACCTTC. Translation: CASSSPGDYGYTF.

The chain carries TRBV19 and TRBJ1-2; tentatively, D is TRBD1 (5 bases). The CDR3 has 15 amino acids. V was cut by 5 bases and J by 0 bases, with 13 bases left in between. Per the germline V gene, CDR1 is LNHDA and CDR2 is SQIVND (reference sequence). The CDR3 protein is CASSGRQISNYGYTF. In nucleotides, the CDR3 is TGTGCCAGTAGTGGTCGACAGATTTCTAACTATGGCTACACCTTC.

Judged by abundance, this clone is medium-sized (0.01 to 0.1%). The V call is TRBV6-8, the J call TRBJ1-2, with D possibly matching TRBD1 (6 bases). CDR1 MNHGY and CDR2 SAAAGT come from the germline V gene. The CDR3 loop spans 17 amino acids. Deletions cut 5 bases from V and 2 bases from J, with 21 bases between. In DNA form, the CDR3 reads TGTGCCAGCAGTAACCGGGACACGGGACTGCTCAACTATGGCTACACCTTC. It is translated as CASSNRDTGLLNYGYTF.

This clone is medium-sized within its sample. This chain uses TRBV11-3 with TRBJ2-3; 8 positions match TRBD2. V gave up 3 bases and J gave up 2 bases; unmatched junction bases: 10. The germline gives CDR1 SGHNT, CDR2 YENEEA. The CDR3 consists of 17 residues. DNA of the CDR3: TGTGCCAGCAGCTTGGCCGTGGTAGCGGGGTTCACAGATACGCAGTATTTT. Its translation is CASSLAVVAGFTDTQYF.

This clone has a single count. V and J are TRBV14 and TRBJ2-5, with TRBD2 matching 12 bases. After removal of 4 bases from V and 2 bases from J, the junction contained 5 bases not matched to a gene. The CDR3 covers 16 residues. Germline V gives CDR1 SGHDN, CDR2 FVKESK. CDR3 residues: CASSPRLAGAQETQYF. DNA for the CDR3: TGTGCCAGCAGCCCCCGACTAGCGGGGGCTCAAGAGACCCAGTACTTC.

This sequence joins TRBV28 and TRBJ1-2, with TRBD1 matching over 11 bases. V shed 8 bases, J shed 4 bases, and the junction held 6 bases outside the gene matches. This CDR3 has 14 amino acids. CDR1 is MDHEN, CDR2 SYDVKM, per germline. The CDR3 loop is CASLLGQGGYGYTF. CDR3 bases: TGTGCCAGCCTCYTGGGACAGGGGGGCTATGGCTACACCTTC.

This clone was counted a few times. This chain connects TRBV9 to TRBJ1-4; weak D call: TRBD1 (6 bases). CDR1 SGDLS and CDR2 YYNGEE come from the germline V gene. The V end lost 5 bases, the J end lost 7 bases, and 18 bases lay between the germline ends. The CDR3 runs 15 residues. The CDR3 loop is CASSETGLGGEKLFF. CDR3 bases: TGTGCCAGCAGTGAGACGGGCTTAGGGGGTGAAAAACTGTTTTTT.

This clone was detected only a few times. This chain uses TRBV11-3 with TRBJ2-7, with 11 bases fitting TRBD1. Germline V gene sequence: CDR1 SGHNT, CDR2 YENEEA. The CDR3 is 15 amino acids. Trimming took 5 bases from V and 3 from J; bases not matched to a gene: 6. The CDR3 DNA follows: TGTGCCAGCAGCGGGGACAGGGGGACTTACTACGAGCAGTACTTC. This gives the protein CASSGDRGTYYEQYF. Full variable domain (missing parts from reference TRBV11-3 and TRBJ2-7): EAGVVQSPRYKIIEKKQPVAFWCNPISGHNTLYWYLQNLGQGPELLIRYENEEAVDDSQLPKDRFSAERLKGVDSTLKIQPAELGDSAVYLCASSGDRGTYYEQYFGPGTRLTVT.